A selection of T cell receptor beta chains follows, all from one sample in a study of blood T cell repertoires in COVID-19. The data were produced by immunoSEQ multiplex PCR, yet TCRdb's version contains in-frame clones alone and is incomplete. The table has 200,000 to 250,000 clones, roughly 86% seen once. Sequenced sample: peripheral blood. The receptors derive from a woman aged 40 to 50 with acute or convalescent COVID-19. Each CDR3 is given with its conserved first and last residue. A D gene is named only where the DNA matches it firmly. Rows give clone size only sometimes, using once, few, many, or a class for an expanded clone.

>TRBD1|TRBJ1-2|NA|15|TRBV19
CATLKDRGHFIGYTF
TGTGCCACTCTTAAGGACAGGGGACACTTTATCGGCTACACCTTC
>NA|TRBJ2-6|once|20|TRBV14
CASSFRRPVANSSGANVLTF
TGTGCCAGCAGCTTCCGCAGGCCGGTGGCAAACTCATCTGGGGCCAACGTCCTGACTTTC
>NA|TRBJ1-6|NA|16|TRBV3-1/TRBV3-2
CASSRRGTLGNSPLHF
TGTGCCAGCAGCCGCAGAGGGACACTGGGGAATTCACCCCTCCACTTT
>NA|TRBJ2-6|NA|15|TRBV19
CACSKTDSGANVLTF
TGTGCCTGTAGTAAGACAGACTCTGGGGCCAACGTCCTGACTTTC
>TRBD2|TRBJ2-2|NA|17|TRBV15
CATSRVVGGTGTGELFF
TGTGCCACCAGCAGAGTGGTGGGGGGGACGGGCACCGGGGAGCTGTTTTTT
>NA|TRBJ2-7|NA|15|TRBV4-1
CASSQEEGSYYEQYF
TGCGCCAGCAGCCAAGAGGAGGGCAGTTACTACGAGCAGTACTTC
>TRBD1|TRBJ1-2|NA|13|TRBV19
CASSFRDSYGYTF
TGTGCCAGTAGTTTCCGGGACAGCTATGGCTACACCTTC
>NA|TRBJ2-7|NA|12|TRBV7-2
CASSLQGDEQYF
TGTGCCAGCAGCTTACAAGGGGACGAGCAGTACTTC
>TRBD2|TRBJ2-3|NA|17|TRBV7-2
CASSLKTSGRSIDTQYF
TGTGCCAGCAGCTTAAAGACTAGCGGGAGGAGTATAGATACGCAGTATTTT
>TRBD2|TRBJ2-5|NA|15|TRBV9
CASSVEGTRGETQYF
TGTGCCAGCAGCGTAGAAGGGACTAGAGGAGAGACCCAGTACTTC
>NA|TRBJ2-2|NA|11|TRBV10-3
CAILSTGELFF
TGTGCCATACTAAGCACCGGGGAGCTGTTTTTT
>TRBD2|TRBJ2-1|NA|15|TRBV29-1
CSVEGGGSVNDEQFF
TGCAGCGTTGAAGGTGGCGGGAGTGTAAACGATGAGCAGTTCTTC
>TRBD2|TRBJ2-3|NA|18|TRBV30
CAWMASSGSYPSTDTQYF
TGTGCCTGGATGGCCTCTAGCGGGAGTTACCCTAGCACAGATACGCAGTATTTT
>NA|TRBJ1-1|NA|15|TRBV5-4
CASSSDRQGWTEAFF
TGTGCCAGCAGCTCGGATCGGCAGGGATGGACTGAAGCTTTCTTT
>TRBD2|TRBJ2-2|NA|20|TRBV19
CASTTGGVGLLMRNTGELFF
TGTGCCAGTACTACGGGGGGGGTGGGACTTCTCATGAGGAACACCGGGGAGCTGTTTTTT
>TRBD1|TRBJ2-7|few|13|TRBV27
CASSFLGGGEQYF
TGTGCCAGCAGTTTTTTAGGGGGCGGGGAGCAGTACTTC
>TRBD2|TRBJ2-1|NA|15|TRBV6-4
CASSESGGTYNEQFF
TGTGCCAGCAGTGAGAGCGGGGGTACGTACAATGAGCAGTTCTTC
>NA|TRBJ2-7|NA|12|TRBV10-3
CAISEMASGQYF
TGTGCCATCAGTGAAATGGCATCGGGGCAGTACTTC
>TRBD1|TRBJ1-1|NA|15|TRBV9
CASSARQGLNTEAFF
TGTGCCAGCAGCGCCCGACAGGGCCTTAACACTGAAGCTTTCTTT
>NA|TRBJ2-4|NA|13|TRBV13
CASSLLRVRAQYF
TGTGCCAGCAGCTTACTCAGGGTGAGAGCTCAGTACTTC
>TRBD2|TRBJ2-7|NA|18|TRBV5-6
CASSDYGYSGGLFYEQYF
TGTGCCAGCAGCGATTATGGGTATAGCGGGGGGCTCTTCTACGAGCAGTACTTC
>TRBD1|TRBJ2-3|NA|15|TRBV19
CASSLGQGDADTQYF
TGTGCCAGTAGTTTGGGACAGGGGGACGCAGATACGCAGTATTTT
>NA|TRBJ1-5|NA|16|TRBV2
CATSIGQRGSGQPQHF
TGTGCCACCTCGATTGGGCAGCGAGGGTCCGGTCAGCCCCAGCATTTT
>NA|TRBJ2-1|once|13|TRBV6-5
CASTTGSLGEQFF
TGTGCCAGCACTACAGGCAGTTTGGGTGAGCAGTTCTTC
>TRBD2|TRBJ2-7|NA|15|TRBV7-9
CASSLGAGGTYEQYF
TGTGCCAGCAGCTTAGGAGCGGGAGGGACCTACGAGCAGTACTTC
>TRBD2|TRBJ2-3|NA|18|TRBV11-2
CASSPMGLAGIGTDTQYF
TGTGCCAGCAGCCCGATGGGACTAGCGGGGATAGGGACAGATACGCAGTATTTT
>NA|TRBJ2-3|NA|15|TRBV7-2
CASSLGTTGADTQYF
TGTGCCAGCAGCTTAGGGACGACAGGCGCAGATACGCAGTATTTT
>TRBD2|TRBJ2-2|NA|16|TRBV11-3
CASSLPLTSGTGELFF
TGTGCCAGCAGCTTACCCTTAACTAGCGGGACCGGGGAGCTGTTTTTT
>NA|TRBJ2-7|NA|15|TRBV12-1
CASSCSRQWDYEQYF
TGTGCCAGCAGCTGCTCAAGACAGTGGGACTACGAGCAGTACTTC
>NA|TRBJ1-2|NA|13|TRBV5-1
CASSQDTQGHYTF
TGCGCCAGCAGCCAGGATACCCAGGGCCACTACACCTTC
>NA|TRBJ1-1|NA|12|TRBV19
CASSMGRLEAFF
TGTGCCAGTAGTATGGGCAGGCTTGAAGCTTTCTTT
>NA|TRBJ2-2|few|15|TRBV9
CASRDQGGIGGELFF
TGTGCCAGCAGAGATCAAGGCGGTATAGGCGGGGAGCTGTTTTTT
>NA|TRBJ1-1|once|18|TRBV15
CATSRDLGGPRPGSEAFF
TGTGCCACCAGCAGAGATCTAGGGGGACCTAGACCAGGATCTGAAGCTTTCTTT
>NA|TRBJ2-3|NA|15|TRBV5-5
CASSSRPGGTDTQYF
TGTGCCAGCAGCTCTCGACCCGGAGGCACAGATACGCAGTATTTT
>NA|TRBJ1-2|NA|14|TRBV30
CAWIGPVANYGYTF
TGTGCCTGGATTGGGCCAGTAGCTAACTATGGCTACACCTTC
>TRBD2|TRBJ2-7|once|15|TRBV27
CASSLIQRERDEQYF
TGTGCCAGCAGTTTAATCCAGCGGGAGCGGGACGAGCAGTACTTC
>NA|TRBJ1-2|NA|14|TRBV7-2
CASSLEGAAHGYTF
TGTGCCAGCAGCTTAGAAGGAGCAGCCCATGGCTACACCTTC
>NA|TRBJ1-1|NA|13|TRBV4-3
CASSQGRGTEAFF
TGCGCCAGCAGCCAGGGGAGAGGCACTGAAGCTTTCTTT
>NA|TRBJ1-1|once|13|TRBV6-5
CASSYPPGNEAFF
TGTGCCAGCAGTTACCCTCCCGGGAACGAAGCTTTCTTT
>NA|TRBJ1-1|NA|15|TRBV18
CASSPRTGSNTEAFF
TGTGCCAGCTCCCCAAGGACGGGAAGCAACACTGAAGCTTTCTTT
>NA|TRBJ1-4|NA|17|TRBV3-1/TRBV3-2
CASSQGSWGGRIEKLFF
TGTGCCAGCAGCCAAGGAAGTTGGGGGGGCCGGATTGAAAAACTGTTTTTT
>NA|TRBJ2-3|NA|15|TRBV11-3
CASSDGTPGTDTQYF
TGTGCCAGCAGCGATGGGACACCCGGAACAGATACGCAGTATTTT
>NA|TRBJ2-4|NA|17|TRBV6-6
CASSRRYRASDKNIQYF
TGTGCCAGCAGTCGACGTTACAGGGCCTCCGACAAAAACATTCAGTACTTC
>TRBD1|TRBJ1-2|NA|13|TRBV7-9
CASRPGTAYGYTF
TGTGCCAGCAGGCCCGGGACAGCATATGGCTACACCTTC
>NA|TRBJ2-3|NA|16|TRBV6-6
CASSYPPADPTDTQYF
TGTGCCAGCAGTTACCCTCCAGCGGACCCCACAGATACGCAGTATTTT
>NA|TRBJ2-7|once|15|TRBV7-2
CASSRSGVSSYEQYF
TGTGCCAGCAGCCGCTCGGGTGTAAGCTCCTACGAGCAGTACTTC
>TRBD1|TRBJ1-4|once|15|TRBV5-1
CASSATGTGDEKLFF
TGCGCCAGCAGCGCGACCGGGACAGGGGACGAAAAACTGTTTTTT
>NA|TRBJ2-5|once|13|TRBV11-1
CASSSPSQETQYF
TGTGCCAGCAGCTCTCCTAGCCAAGAGACCCAGTACTTC